Each of the 21 T cell receptor beta chains below was sequenced from the same sample in a study of OX40 agonist ivuxolimab in advanced cancers. The method was the immunoSEQ multiplex PCR assay. TCRdb carries this immuneACCESS record with in-frame sequences only. Its versions omit some clonotypes, under half of them owing to an unresolved V gene in the studies checked, with the rest unexplained. The sample table contains nearly 50,000 clones; only one count was recorded for approximately 86% of them. Approximately 2% of the sample is held by the ten biggest clonotypes. Sequenced material: CD4+ or CD8+ T cells sorted from blood, taken in a trial of the OX40 agonist ivuxolimab. The receptors here all came from an adult with an advanced solid tumor such as melanoma, head and neck, liver or kidney cancer.

CDR3 bases: TGTGCCAGCGTGGGACAGGGGGCGTTAAATGAGCAGTTCTTC. Its translation: CASVGQGALNEQFF. This sequence joins TRBV2 and TRBJ2-1, with 12 bases that match TRBD1. With V trimmed by 8 bases and J by 7 bases, 6 bases remained unmatched. There are 14 residues in the CDR3. From germline, CDR1 is SNHLY and CDR2 FYNNEI. The complete variable domain, with remaining parts taken from reference TRBV2 and TRBJ2-1, reads EPEVTQTPSHQVTQMGQEVILRCVPISNHLYFYWYRQILGQKVEFLVSFYNNEISEKSEIFDDQFSVERPDGSNFTLKIRSTKLEDSAMYFCASVGQGALNEQFFGPGTRLTVL.

The V and J genes are TRBV11-2 and TRBJ2-3; 9 bases fit TRBD2. The V and J ends lost 2 bases and 0 bases, in that order; junction bases with no gene match: 0. The CDR3 sequence is 15 residues long. Germline values: CDR1 SGHAT, CDR2 FQNNGV. For the CDR3, the DNA is TGTGCCAGCAGCTTAACTAGCGGGAGCACAGATACGCAGTATTTT. Its protein is CASSLTSGSTDTQYF.

This clone was found a few times. The chain employs TRBV19 and TRBJ1-5, with a weak D call TRBD1 (6 bases). CDR1 is LNHDA, CDR2 SQIVND, per germline (reference sequence). CDR3 length equals 15 residues. V was trimmed by 6 bases and J by 4 bases, leaving 16 bases between them. The CDR3 bases are TGTGCCAGTAGCGAACAGGGCCCCTCAAATCAGCCCCAGCATTTT. Translating it yields CASSEQGPSNQPQHF.

V is TRBV30 and J is TRBJ1-2; unclear D gene. The CDR3 contains 12 residues. Germline V gives CDR1 GTSNPN, CDR2 SVGIG (reference sequence). With 3 bases removed from V and 8 bases from J, the gap between germline ends came to 13 bases. CDR3 loop: CAWRGSFVGYTF. Written as DNA, the CDR3 is TGTGCCTGGAGAGGCTCTTTCGTAGGCTACACCTTC.

The chain joins TRBV5-5 to TRBJ2-7; 9 nucleotides agree with TRBD1. This CDR3 spans 14 amino acids. The V segment lost 3 bases and the J segment 3 bases; nucleotides outside the gene matches: 4. Germline CDR1 and CDR2: SGHKS and YYEKEE (reference sequence). CDR3 sequence: CASSWGQGSYEQYF. In DNA form, the CDR3 reads TGTGCCAGCAGCTGGGGACAGGGCAGCTACGAGCAGTACTTC.

This chain uses TRBV11-3 with TRBJ2-3, with D possibly being TRBD2 (6 bases). In germline, CDR1 is SGHNT, CDR2 YENEEA. V lost 1 base to trimming and J lost 2 bases, with 13 bases between them. CDR3 length: 16 residues. The CDR3 DNA is TGTGCCAGCAGCTTAGGCCCTAGCGAGGCCACAGATACGCAGTATTTT. Its protein is CASSLGPSEATDTQYF.

The rearrangement uses TRBV6-1 and TRBJ1-1; TRBD1 matches 11 bases. Germline loops: CDR1 MNHNS, CDR2 SASEGT. This CDR3 contains 15 residues. The J segment lost 5 bases and the V segment lost 5 bases, leaving 7 bases of the junction unmatched. The CDR3 DNA sequence: TGTGCCAGCAGTATAAGGACAGGGGGCATAACTGAAGCTTTCTTT. Its protein is CASSIRTGGITEAFF.

The chain is built from TRBV7-2 and TRBJ1-5; a weak D match, TRBD1 (6 bases). The CDR3 is made up of 14 amino acids. Between the trimmed V and J ends, which lost 5 bases and 4 bases, there was a span of 12 bases. From germline, CDR1 is SGHTA and CDR2 FQGNSA. The CDR3 sequence is CASSRVQGNQPQHF. The DNA for the CDR3 is TGTGCCAGCAGCCGCGTGCAGGGGAATCAGCCCCAGCATTTT.

The chain employs TRBV11-1 and TRBJ2-7, with a weak D call TRBD1 (5 bases). This CDR3 comprises 15 residues. CDR1 is SGHAT, CDR2 FQDESV, per germline (reference sequence). V was clipped by 1 base and J by 1 base, with 11 bases between them. As DNA, the CDR3 is TGTGCCAGCAGCTTAGGGGTTGGGGCTTCCTACGAGCAGTACTTC. Translating it yields CASSLGVGASYEQYF. The full variable domain, rest sourced from reference TRBV11-1 and TRBJ2-7, is EAEVAQSPRYKITEKSQAVAFWCDPISGHATLYWYRQILGQGPELLVQFQDESVVDDSQLPKDRFSAERLKGVDSTLKIQPAELGDSAMYLCASSLGVGASYEQYFGPGTRLTVT.

The count of this clone is one. This chain joins TRBV10-3 and TRBJ2-3; D possibly corresponds to TRBD2 (6 bases). The CDR3 is 15 amino acids. The V end lost 5 bases, the J end lost 5 bases, and 17 bases lay between the germline ends. CDR1 is ENHRY, CDR2 SYGVKD, per germline. CDR3 in DNA: TGTGCCATCAGTAGAGGTGATCGGAGGGGAGATACGCAGTATTTT. It codes for CAISRGDRRGDTQYF.

The genes are TRBV7-2 and TRBJ2-3; D gene uncertain. CDR1 is SGHTA and CDR2 is FQGNSA in the germline V gene. The CDR3 contains 15 residues. Trimming took off 0 bases at V and 1 base at J, with 8 bases between the two ends. CDR3 coding DNA: TGTGCCAGCAGCTTAGCGAATTGGGGCACAGATACGCAGTATTTT. Translated: CASSLANWGTDTQYF. Together with reference TRBV7-2 and TRBJ2-3, the CDR3 gives the full variable domain: GAGVSQSPSNKVTEKGKDVELRCDPISGHTALYWYRQSLGQGLEFLIYFQGNSAPDKSGLPSDRFSAERTGGSVSTLTIQRTQQEDSAVYLCASSLANWGTDTQYFGPGTRLTVL.

The rearrangement links TRBV11-2 to TRBJ1-2; D not resolved. CDR1 SGHAT and CDR2 FQNNGV come from the germline V gene. The CDR3 spans 13 residues. V lost 1 base and J lost 4, with 7 bases in between. The CDR3 is CASSLGATYGYTF. CDR3 DNA sequence: TGTGCCAGCAGCTTAGGGGCCACCTATGGCTACACCTTC. The full variable domain, completed using reference TRBV11-2 and TRBJ1-2, is EAGVAQSPRYKIIEKRQSVAFWCNPISGHATLYWYQQILGQGPKLLIQFQNNGVVDDSQLPKDRFSAERLKGVDSTLKIQPAKLEDSAVYLCASSLGATYGYTFGSGTRLTVV.

The chain couples TRBV7-3 to TRBJ2-5; a weak D match, TRBD1 (6 bases). Germline CDR1 is SGHTA and CDR2 is FQGTGA. Trimming removed 4 bases at V and 6 bases at J, with 15 bases between. The CDR3 length is 14 residues. The CDR3 DNA follows: TGTGCCAGCAGCTCACAGGGTTCGGTGCAGACCCAGTACTTC. This encodes CASSSQGSVQTQYF.

CDR3 in amino acids: CASSNDSPRRETQYF. DNA of the CDR3: TGTGCCAGCAGCAATGACAGCCCCCGGAGGGAGACCCAGTACTTC. The rearrangement joins TRBV11-2 to TRBJ2-5; tentatively, D is TRBD1 or TRBD2 (5 bases each). The V end was cut by 5 bases, the J end by 5 bases, with 18 bases between. The CDR3 runs to 15 residues. Germline lookup yields CDR1 SGHAT and CDR2 FQNNGV.

The DNA of the CDR3 is TGCGCCAGCAGCTCAAGACAGGGGGCATACAATGAGCAGTTCTTC. As protein: CASSSRQGAYNEQFF. The chain couples TRBV5-1 to TRBJ2-1; TRBD1 matches at 10 bases. Germline CDR1 and CDR2: SGHRS and YFSETQ. Trimming took 3 bases from V and 4 from J; bases not matched to a gene: 4. The CDR3 covers 15 residues.

This clone was detected once. The CDR3 is CAIRQGQGEETQYF. In DNA, the CDR3 is TGTGCCATCAGGCAGGGACAGGGCGAAGAGACCCAGTACTTC. The rearrangement uses TRBV10-3 and TRBJ2-5, with TRBD1 matching over 9 bases. This CDR3 has 14 residues. The V gene end was trimmed by 6 bases and the J gene end by 3 bases; junction bases not matched to a gene: 5. In germline, CDR1 is ENHRY, CDR2 SYGVKD.

The rearrangement links TRBV7-7 to TRBJ2-5; the D call may be TRBD1 or TRBD2 (5 bases each). Germline V gene data show CDR1 as SSHAT and CDR2 as FNYEAQ (reference sequence). This CDR3 spans 16 amino acids. The V gene lost 1 base and the J gene lost 2 bases, with 14 bases spanning the gap. CDR3 bases: TGTGCCAGCAGCTTAGTTGGGGCAGGAGGACAAGAGACCCAGTACTTC. It encodes CASSLVGAGGQETQYF.

The rearrangement uses TRBV30 and TRBJ1-2; D uncertain. There are 16 residues in the CDR3. Trimming left V 4 bases short and J 5 bases short, with 23 bases between. Germline V gene lookup returns CDR1 GTSNPN and CDR2 SVGIG (reference sequence). DNA of the CDR3: TGTGCCTGGACGCCGGGCCTCCTCCGAATGGAGTATGGCTACACCTTC. Encoded protein: CAWTPGLLRMEYGYTF.

The CDR3 loop reads CASSFGGQGANSPLHF. CDR3 in DNA: TGCGCCAGCAGCTTTGGGGGCCAGGGGGCAAATTCACCCCTCCACTTT. V usage is TRBV5-1 and J usage is TRBJ1-6; 8 positions match TRBD1. The J segment lost 7 bases and the V segment lost 2 bases, leaving 8 bases of the junction unmatched. The CDR3 runs to 16 residues. CDR1 is SGHRS, CDR2 YFSETQ, per germline.

This chain connects TRBV18 to TRBJ2-2, with 10 bases identical to TRBD1. The CDR3 has 17 residues. The germline V gene encodes CDR1 KGHSH and CDR2 LQKENI. J lost 4 bases, V lost 3 bases, and 8 bases had no gene match. CDR3 in DNA: TGTGCCAGCTCACCCCAGACAGGGGGCGCCTCCACCGGGGAGCTGTTTTTT. It specifies CASSPQTGGASTGELFF.

Details on this clone: Germline is not matched at one junction end, which may reflect a read error. The chain links TRBV9 to TRBJ2-7; the match to TRBD1 covers 10 bases. Germline V lookup: CDR1 SGDLS, CDR2 YYNGEE. The CDR3 is 15 residues long. CDR3 sequence reads: CASSPHDRGRGIFDF. DNA for the CDR3: TGTGCCAGCAGCCCACACGACAGGGGGCGCGGTATTTTTGACTTC.